This T cell receptor beta chain came from a study of human T cells and chemical hapten exposure. Overall study context: Application of 0.01% DPC to the upper back was done by patch test, with a reading at 6 days. Cases of alopecia areata, totalis or universalis occurred in a predominantly female patient group. Per-sample TCR yields varied mainly from small pooled library volume differences.

Comments on this clonotype: Its antigen remains unknown.

Whole-study findings and limits: Each of the donors had alopecia, so their immune responses may not resemble those of healthy people.

The CDR3 consists of 15 residues. Germline V gives CDR1 KGHSH, CDR2 LQKENI. V was cut by 3 bases and J by 6 bases, with 17 bases left in between. TCRdb re-analysed the RACE reads in MiXCR, keeping a single row per CDR3 protein. The sample lists over 85,000 distinct CDR3 sequences; 9.5% to 15% were seen once. Specified time point: patch test 1, 2 weeks after DPC sensitization. The treatment here: therapeutic diphenylcyclopropenone sensitization with weekly scalp DPC. The V call is TRBV18, the J call TRBJ1-1, with a weak D call TRBD1 (6 bases). The input for sequencing was whole blood, taken in connection with sensitization to the hapten diphenylcyclopropenone (DPC). This clonotype originated in a woman aged 40 to 49 with alopecia areata. Some clones in this sample may be carry-over from other donors' samples. Here the CDR3 DNA reads TGTGCCAGCTCACCCGGTAAAGGGGGGTTACCTGAAGCTTTCTTT. Its protein is CASSPGKGGLPEAFF.